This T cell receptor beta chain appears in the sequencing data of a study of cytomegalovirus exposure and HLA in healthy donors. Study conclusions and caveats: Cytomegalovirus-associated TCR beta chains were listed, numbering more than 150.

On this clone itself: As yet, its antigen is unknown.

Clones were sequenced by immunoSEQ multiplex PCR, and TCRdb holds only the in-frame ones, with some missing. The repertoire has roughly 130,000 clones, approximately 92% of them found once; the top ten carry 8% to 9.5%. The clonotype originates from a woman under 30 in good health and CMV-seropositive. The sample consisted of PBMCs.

The CDR3 here is CASSIAGRLRVTF. The DNA for the CDR3 is TGTGCCAGTAGTATAGCAGGCAGACTACGCGTAACCTTC. The chain carries TRBV19 and TRBJ1-2; no clear D. Trimming shortened V by 1 base and J by 14 bases, and 17 bases separated the two germline ends. Looked up from germline, CDR1 is LNHDA and CDR2 is SQIVND (reference sequence). This CDR3 comprises 13 residues.